This T cell receptor beta chain was identified in a study of T cells in Graves' hyperthyroidism and ophthalmopathy. Pregnant or lactating patients were excluded, as were those with uncontrolled infection or other autoimmune disease. Using around 10 ml of fresh peripheral blood, PBMCs were prepared. Template material for amplifying TCR beta CDR3 regions consisted of RNA transcripts. The HTBI primer set was used in a first-round RT-PCR of the TCR CDR3. TCRdb passed the multiplex PCR reads through MiXCR, listing each CDR3 protein once. The sample consists of under 400,000 distinct CDR3 sequences, approximately 22% of them appearing once. The CDR3 is 15 amino acids. Trimming cost V 0 bases and J 7 bases; bases outside gene matches: 5. CDR1 MNHNY and CDR2 SVGAGI come from the germline V gene (reference sequence). This clonotype has more than one count but fewer than ten.

Sequencing used blood. The sequence was obtained from a woman between 45 and 60 years old with Graves' hyperthyroidism. V usage is TRBV6-6 and J usage is TRBJ1-5; 8 bases line up with TRBD1. The CDR3, as DNA: TGTGCCAGCAGTTACTCCACAGGGGGGAAGCAGCCCCAGCATTTT. Amino acids: CASSYSTGGKQPQHF.